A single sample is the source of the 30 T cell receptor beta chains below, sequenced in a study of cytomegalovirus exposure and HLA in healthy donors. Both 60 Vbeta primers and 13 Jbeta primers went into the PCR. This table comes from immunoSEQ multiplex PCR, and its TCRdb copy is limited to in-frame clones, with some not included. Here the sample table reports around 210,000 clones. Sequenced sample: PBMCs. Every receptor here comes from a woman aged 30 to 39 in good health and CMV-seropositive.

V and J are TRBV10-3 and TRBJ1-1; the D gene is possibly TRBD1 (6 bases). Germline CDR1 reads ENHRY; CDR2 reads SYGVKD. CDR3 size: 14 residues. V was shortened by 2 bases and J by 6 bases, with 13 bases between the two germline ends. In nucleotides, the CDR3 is TGTGCCATCAGTGAGCCCGGACAGTACCCTGAAGCTTTCTTT. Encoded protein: CAISEPGQYPEAFF.

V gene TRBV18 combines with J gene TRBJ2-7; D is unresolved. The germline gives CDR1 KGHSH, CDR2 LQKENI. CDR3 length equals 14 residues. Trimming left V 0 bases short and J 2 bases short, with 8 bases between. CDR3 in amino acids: CASSPPADTYEQYF. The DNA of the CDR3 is TGTGCCAGCTCACCACCGGCGGATACCTACGAGCAGTACTTC.

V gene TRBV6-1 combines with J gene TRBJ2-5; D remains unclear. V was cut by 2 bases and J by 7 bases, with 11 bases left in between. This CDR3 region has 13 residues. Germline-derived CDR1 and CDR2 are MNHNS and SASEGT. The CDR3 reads CASSEQPTGTQYF. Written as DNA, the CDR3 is TGTGCCAGCAGTGAACAACCGACGGGGACCCAGTACTTC.

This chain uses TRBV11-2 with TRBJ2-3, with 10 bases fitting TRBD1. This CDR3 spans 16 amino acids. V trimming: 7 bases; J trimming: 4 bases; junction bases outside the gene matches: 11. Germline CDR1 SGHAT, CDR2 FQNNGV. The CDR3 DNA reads TGTGCCAGCACCCCGAGAGGGACAGGGGTCCCAGATACGCAGTATTTT. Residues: CASTPRGTGVPDTQYF. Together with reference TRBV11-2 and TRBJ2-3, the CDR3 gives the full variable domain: EAGVAQSPRYKIIEKRQSVAFWCNPISGHATLYWYQQILGQGPKLLIQFQNNGVVDDSQLPKDRFSAERLKGVDSTLKIQPAKLEDSAVYLCASTPRGTGVPDTQYFGPGTRLTVL.

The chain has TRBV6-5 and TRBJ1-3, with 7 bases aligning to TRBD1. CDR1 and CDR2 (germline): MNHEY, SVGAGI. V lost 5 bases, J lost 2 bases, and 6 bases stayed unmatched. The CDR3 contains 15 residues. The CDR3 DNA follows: TGTGCCAGCAGTCGACCCGGGACAGCTGGAAACACCATATATTTT. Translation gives CASSRPGTAGNTIYF.

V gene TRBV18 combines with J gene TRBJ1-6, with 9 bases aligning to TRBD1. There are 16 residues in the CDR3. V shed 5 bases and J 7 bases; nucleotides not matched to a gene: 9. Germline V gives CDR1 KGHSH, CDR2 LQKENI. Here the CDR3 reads CASSLTGGPENSPLHF. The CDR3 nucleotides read TGTGCCAGCTCATTAACAGGGGGCCCAGAAAATTCACCCCTCCACTTT.

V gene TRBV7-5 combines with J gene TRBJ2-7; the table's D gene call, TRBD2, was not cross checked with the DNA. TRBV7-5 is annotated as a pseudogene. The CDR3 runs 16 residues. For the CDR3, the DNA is TGTGCCAGAAGCTCCAAGTTGAACACTAGCTCCTACGAGCAGTACTTC. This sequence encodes CARSSKLNTSSYEQYF.

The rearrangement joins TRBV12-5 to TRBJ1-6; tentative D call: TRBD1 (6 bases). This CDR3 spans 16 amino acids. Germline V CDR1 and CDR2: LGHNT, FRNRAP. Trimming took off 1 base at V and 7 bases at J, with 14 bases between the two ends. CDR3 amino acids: CASGLGAGGPNSPLHF. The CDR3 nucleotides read TGTGCTAGTGGTTTGGGGGCGGGGGGCCCCAATTCACCCCTCCACTTT.

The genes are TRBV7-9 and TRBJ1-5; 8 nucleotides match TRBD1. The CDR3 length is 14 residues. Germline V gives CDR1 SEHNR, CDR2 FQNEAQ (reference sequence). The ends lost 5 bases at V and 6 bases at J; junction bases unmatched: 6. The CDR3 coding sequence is TGTGCCAGCAGCCCACAGGGGGGAGGTCAGCCCCAGCATTTT. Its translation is CASSPQGGGQPQHF.

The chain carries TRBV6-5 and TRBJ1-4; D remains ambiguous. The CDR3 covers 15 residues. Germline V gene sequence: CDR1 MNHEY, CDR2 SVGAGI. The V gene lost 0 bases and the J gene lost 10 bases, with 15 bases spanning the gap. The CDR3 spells CASSYSRAPDGKLFF. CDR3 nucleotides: TGTGCCAGCAGTTACTCGAGGGCCCCGGACGGAAAACTGTTTTTT.

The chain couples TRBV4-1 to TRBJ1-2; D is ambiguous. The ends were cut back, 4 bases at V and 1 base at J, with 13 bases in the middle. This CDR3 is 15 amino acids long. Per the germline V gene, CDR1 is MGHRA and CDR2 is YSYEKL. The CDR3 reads CASSLGVGGNYGYTF. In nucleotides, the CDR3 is TGCGCCAGCAGCCTGGGAGTAGGTGGTAACTATGGCTACACCTTC.

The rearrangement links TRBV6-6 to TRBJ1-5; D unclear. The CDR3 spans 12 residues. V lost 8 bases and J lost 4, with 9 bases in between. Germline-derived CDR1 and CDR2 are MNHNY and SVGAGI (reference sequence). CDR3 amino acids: CASVAQNQPQHF. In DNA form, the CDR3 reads TGTGCCAGCGTAGCGCAGAATCAGCCCCAGCATTTT.

Here the CDR3 reads CASSPLSDTDYGYTF. CDR3 DNA: TGTGCCAGCTCACCACTCTCAGACACAGACTATGGCTACACCTTC. This chain connects TRBV18 to TRBJ1-2; no clear D gene. CDR1 KGHSH and CDR2 LQKENI come from the germline V gene. V lost 1 base and J 3 bases, leaving 12 bases between the germline ends. There are 15 residues in the CDR3.

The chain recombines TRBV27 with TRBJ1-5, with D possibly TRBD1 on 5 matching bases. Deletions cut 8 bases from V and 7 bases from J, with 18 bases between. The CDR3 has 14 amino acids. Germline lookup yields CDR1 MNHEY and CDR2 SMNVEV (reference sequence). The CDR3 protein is CASAPSGREQPQHF. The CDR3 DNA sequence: TGTGCCAGCGCGCCCTCAGGGAGGGAGCAGCCCCAGCATTTT.

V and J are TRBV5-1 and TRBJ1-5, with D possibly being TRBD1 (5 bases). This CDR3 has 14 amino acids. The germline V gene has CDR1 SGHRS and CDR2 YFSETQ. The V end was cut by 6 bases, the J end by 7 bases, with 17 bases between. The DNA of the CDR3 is TGCGCCAGCAAACCGGGGAGGGGTGACCAGCCCCAGCATTTT. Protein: CASKPGRGDQPQHF.

CDR3 sequence (DNA): TGCGCCAGCAGCTTGGCCGGGGGGGGCACAGATACGCAGTATTTT. Translating it yields CASSLAGGGTDTQYF. The chain is built from TRBV5-1 and TRBJ2-3; TRBD2 agrees at 8 bases. The ends lost 0 bases at V and 1 base at J; junction bases unmatched: 1. The CDR3 runs 15 residues. The germline gives CDR1 SGHRS, CDR2 YFSETQ. The full variable domain, completed using reference TRBV5-1 and TRBJ2-3, is KAGVTQTPRYLIKTRGQQVTLSCSPISGHRSVSWYQQTPGQGLQFLFEYFSETQRNKGNFPGRFSGRQFSNSRSEMNVSTLELGDSALYLCASSLAGGGTDTQYFGPGTRLTVL.

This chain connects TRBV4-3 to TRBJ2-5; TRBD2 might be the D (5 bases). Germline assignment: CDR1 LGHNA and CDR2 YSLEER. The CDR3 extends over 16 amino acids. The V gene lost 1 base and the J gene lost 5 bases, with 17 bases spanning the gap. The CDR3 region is CASSQVLTGREETQYF. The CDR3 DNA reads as TGCGCCAGCAGCCAAGTTCTGACTGGAAGGGAGGAGACCCAGTACTTC.

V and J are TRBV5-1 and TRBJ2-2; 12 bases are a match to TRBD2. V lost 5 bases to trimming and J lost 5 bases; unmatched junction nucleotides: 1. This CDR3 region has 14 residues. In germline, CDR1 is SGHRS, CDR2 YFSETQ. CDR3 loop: CASRGTSGTGELFF. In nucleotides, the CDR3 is TGCGCCAGCAGGGGGACTAGCGGGACCGGGGAGCTGTTTTTT.

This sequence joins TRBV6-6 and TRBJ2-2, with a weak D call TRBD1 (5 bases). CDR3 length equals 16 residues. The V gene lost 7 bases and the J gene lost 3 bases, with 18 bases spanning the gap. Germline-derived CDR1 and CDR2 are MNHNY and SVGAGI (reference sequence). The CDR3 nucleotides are TGTGCCAGCACTAGTTCGGCAGGGTGGGACACCGGGGAGCTGTTTTTT. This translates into CASTSSAGWDTGELFF.

For the CDR3, the DNA is TGTGCCAGCAGTTACTCCGGGACAGGGGACTATGGCTACACCTTC. This sequence encodes CASSYSGTGDYGYTF. The chain joins TRBV6-5 to TRBJ1-2; TRBD1 aligns across 10 bases. Germline CDR1 is MNHEY and CDR2 is SVGAGI. The length of the CDR3 is 15 residues. Losses at the gene ends were 0 bases for V and 3 bases for J; bases not matched to a gene: 1.

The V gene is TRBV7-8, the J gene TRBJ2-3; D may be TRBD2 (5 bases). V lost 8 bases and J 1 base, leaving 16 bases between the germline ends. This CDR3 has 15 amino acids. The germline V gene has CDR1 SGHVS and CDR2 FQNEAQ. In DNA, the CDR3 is TGTGCCAGCGAAGGTCACCTAGCAGGCACAGATACGCAGTATTTT. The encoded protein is CASEGHLAGTDTQYF.

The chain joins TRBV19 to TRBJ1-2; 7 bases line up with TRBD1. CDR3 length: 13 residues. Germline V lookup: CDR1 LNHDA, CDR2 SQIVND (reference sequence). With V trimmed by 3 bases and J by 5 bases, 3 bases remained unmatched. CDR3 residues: CASSMTQGYGYTF. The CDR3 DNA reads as TGTGCCAGTAGTATGACACAGGGGTATGGCTACACCTTC.

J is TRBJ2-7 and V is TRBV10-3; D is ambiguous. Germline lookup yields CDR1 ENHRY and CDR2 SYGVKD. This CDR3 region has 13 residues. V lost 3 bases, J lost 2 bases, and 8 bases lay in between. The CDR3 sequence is CAISDGQAYEQYF. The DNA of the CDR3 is TGTGCCATCAGTGATGGGCAGGCCTACGAGCAGTACTTC.

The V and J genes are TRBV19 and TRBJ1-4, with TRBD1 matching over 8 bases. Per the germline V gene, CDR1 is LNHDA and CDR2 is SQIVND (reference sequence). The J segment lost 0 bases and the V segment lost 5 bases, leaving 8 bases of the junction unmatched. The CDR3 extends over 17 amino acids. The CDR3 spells CASSPWTGPATNEKLFF. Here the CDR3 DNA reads TGTGCCAGTAGTCCCTGGACAGGGCCCGCAACTAATGAAAAACTGTTTTTT.

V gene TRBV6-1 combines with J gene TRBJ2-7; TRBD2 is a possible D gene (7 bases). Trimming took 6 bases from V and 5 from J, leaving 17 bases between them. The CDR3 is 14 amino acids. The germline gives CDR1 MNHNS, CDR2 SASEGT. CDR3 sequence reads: CASSESRGGHEQYF. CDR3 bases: TGTGCCAGCAGCGAAAGTAGGGGGGGCCACGAGCAGTACTTC.

CDR3 coding DNA: TGTGCCAGCAGTGGCGCAGGAGCGGGCCAAGAGACCCAGTACTTC. This gives the protein CASSGAGAGQETQYF. This chain joins TRBV2 and TRBJ2-5; weak D call: TRBD2 (6 bases). Trimming cost V 4 bases and J 1 base, with 13 bases left between them. The CDR3 sequence is 15 residues long. Germline CDR1 reads SNHLY; CDR2 reads FYNNEI.

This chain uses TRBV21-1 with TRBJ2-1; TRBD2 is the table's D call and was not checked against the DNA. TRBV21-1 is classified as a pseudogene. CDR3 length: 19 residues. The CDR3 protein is CASREQPETSGGPGNEQFF. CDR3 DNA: TGTGCCAGCAGAGAGCAGCCGGAGACTAGCGGGGGGCCGGGAAATGAGCAGTTCTTC.

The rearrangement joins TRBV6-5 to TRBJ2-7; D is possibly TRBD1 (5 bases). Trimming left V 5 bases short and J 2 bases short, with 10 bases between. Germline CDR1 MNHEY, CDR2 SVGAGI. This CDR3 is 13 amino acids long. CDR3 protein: CASSRQGPYEQYF. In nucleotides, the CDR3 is TGTGCCAGCAGTCGTCAGGGCCCCTACGAGCAGTACTTC.

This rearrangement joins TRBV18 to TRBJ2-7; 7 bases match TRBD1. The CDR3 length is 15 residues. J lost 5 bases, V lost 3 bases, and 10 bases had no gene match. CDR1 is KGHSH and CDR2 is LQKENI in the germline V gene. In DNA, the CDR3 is TGTGCCAGCTCACCCGGAGAGGGGGCTTTCGACGAGCAGTACTTC. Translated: CASSPGEGAFDEQYF.

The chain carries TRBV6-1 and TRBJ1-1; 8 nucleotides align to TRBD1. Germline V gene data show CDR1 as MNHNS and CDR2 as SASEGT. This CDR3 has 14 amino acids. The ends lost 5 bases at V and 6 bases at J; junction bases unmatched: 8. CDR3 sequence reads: CASSSPQGAAEAFF. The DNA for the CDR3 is TGTGCCAGCAGTTCCCCGCAGGGGGCGGCTGAAGCTTTCTTT.